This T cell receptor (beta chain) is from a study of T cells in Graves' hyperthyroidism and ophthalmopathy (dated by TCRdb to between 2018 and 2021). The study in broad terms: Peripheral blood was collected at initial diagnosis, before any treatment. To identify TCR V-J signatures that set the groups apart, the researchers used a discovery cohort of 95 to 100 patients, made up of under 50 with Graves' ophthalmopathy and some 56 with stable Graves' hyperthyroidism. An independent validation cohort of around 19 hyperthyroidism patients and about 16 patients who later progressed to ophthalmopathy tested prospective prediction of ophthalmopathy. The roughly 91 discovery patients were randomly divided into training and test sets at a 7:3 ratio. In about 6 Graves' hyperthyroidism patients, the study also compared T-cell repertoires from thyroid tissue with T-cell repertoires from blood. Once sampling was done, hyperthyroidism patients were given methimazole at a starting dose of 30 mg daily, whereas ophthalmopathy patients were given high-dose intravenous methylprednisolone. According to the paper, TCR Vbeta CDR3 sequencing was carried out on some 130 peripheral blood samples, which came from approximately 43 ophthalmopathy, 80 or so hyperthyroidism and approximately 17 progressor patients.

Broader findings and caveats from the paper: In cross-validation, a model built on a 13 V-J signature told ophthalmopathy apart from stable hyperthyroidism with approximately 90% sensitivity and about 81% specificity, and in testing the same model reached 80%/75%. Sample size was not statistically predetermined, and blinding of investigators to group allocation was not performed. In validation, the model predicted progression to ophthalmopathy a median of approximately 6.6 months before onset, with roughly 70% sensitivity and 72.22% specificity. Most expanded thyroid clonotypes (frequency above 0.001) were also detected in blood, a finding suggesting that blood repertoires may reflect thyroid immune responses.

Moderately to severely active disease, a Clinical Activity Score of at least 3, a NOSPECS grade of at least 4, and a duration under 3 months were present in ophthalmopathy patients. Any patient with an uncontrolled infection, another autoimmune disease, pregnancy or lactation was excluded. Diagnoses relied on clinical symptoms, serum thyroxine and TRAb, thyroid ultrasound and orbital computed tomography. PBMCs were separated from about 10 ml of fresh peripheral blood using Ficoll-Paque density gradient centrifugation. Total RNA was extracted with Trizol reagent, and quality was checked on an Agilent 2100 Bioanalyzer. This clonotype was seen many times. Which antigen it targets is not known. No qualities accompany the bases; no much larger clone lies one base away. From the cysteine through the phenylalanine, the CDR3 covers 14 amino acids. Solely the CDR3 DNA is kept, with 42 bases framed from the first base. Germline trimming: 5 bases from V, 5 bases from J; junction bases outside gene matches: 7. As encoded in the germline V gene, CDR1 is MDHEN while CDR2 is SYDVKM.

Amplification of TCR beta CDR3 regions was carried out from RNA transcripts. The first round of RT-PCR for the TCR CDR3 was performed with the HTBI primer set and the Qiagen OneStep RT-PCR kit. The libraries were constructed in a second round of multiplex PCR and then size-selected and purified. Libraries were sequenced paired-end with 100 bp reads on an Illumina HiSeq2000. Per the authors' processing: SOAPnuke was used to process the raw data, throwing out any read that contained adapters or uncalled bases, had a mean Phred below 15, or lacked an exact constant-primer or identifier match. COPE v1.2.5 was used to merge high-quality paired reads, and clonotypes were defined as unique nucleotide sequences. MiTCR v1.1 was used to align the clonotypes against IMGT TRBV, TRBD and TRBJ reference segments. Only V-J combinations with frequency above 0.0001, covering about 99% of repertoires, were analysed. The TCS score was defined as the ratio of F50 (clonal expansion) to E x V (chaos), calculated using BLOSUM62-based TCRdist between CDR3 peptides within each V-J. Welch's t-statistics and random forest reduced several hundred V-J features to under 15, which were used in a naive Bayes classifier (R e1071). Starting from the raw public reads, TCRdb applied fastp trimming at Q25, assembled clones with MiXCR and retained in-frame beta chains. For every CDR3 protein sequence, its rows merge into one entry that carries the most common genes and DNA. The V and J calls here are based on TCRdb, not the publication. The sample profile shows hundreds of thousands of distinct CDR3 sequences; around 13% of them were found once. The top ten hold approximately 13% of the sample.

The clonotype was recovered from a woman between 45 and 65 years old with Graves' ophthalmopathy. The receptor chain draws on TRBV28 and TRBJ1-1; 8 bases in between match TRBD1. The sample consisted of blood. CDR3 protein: CASSTQGGRTEAFF. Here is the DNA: TGTGCCAGCAGTACACAGGGGGGAAGAACTGAAGCTTTCTTT.